These 29 T cell receptor beta chains share one sample of origin, sequenced in a study of T-cell reconstitution after alpha-beta-depleted transplantation in children. Unique molecular identifiers were built into the TCRbeta library. One entry per CDR3 protein results from TCRdb running MiXCR on the PCR reads. The sample includes more than 550,000 distinct CDR3 sequences, approximately 10% of them seen just once. The input for sequencing was PBMCs from the stem cell graft donor, taken from the stem cell graft. The receptor set was obtained from a human donor who donated a stem cell graft to a child with acute myeloid leukemia.

The CDR3 nucleotides read TGTGCCAGCAGCTTAGACGGACAGGGGAACAAAAACATTCAGTACTTC. This encodes CASSLDGQGNKNIQYF. The rearrangement links TRBV7-9 to TRBJ2-4; 9 bases match TRBD1. The trim removed 1 base at V and 3 bases at J, leaving 4 bases unmatched. In germline, CDR1 is SEHNR, CDR2 FQNEAQ (reference sequence). This CDR3 contains 16 residues.

The chain employs TRBV28 and TRBJ2-5, with no clear D. V was cut by 5 bases and J by 5 bases, with 12 bases left in between. Germline loops: CDR1 MDHEN, CDR2 SYDVKM. This CDR3 contains 13 residues. CDR3 in amino acids: CASSPPVKETQYF. The CDR3 bases are TGTGCCAGCAGTCCACCGGTAAAGGAGACCCAGTACTTC.

The rearrangement uses TRBV15 and TRBJ2-5; 8 bases are a match to TRBD1. Per the germline V gene, CDR1 is LNHNV and CDR2 is YYDKDF (reference sequence). The CDR3 runs to 16 residues. V lost 1 base to trimming and J lost 4 bases; unmatched junction nucleotides: 8. CDR3 sequence: CATSRGGTGTGETQYF. The DNA for the CDR3 is TGTGCCACCAGCAGAGGGGGCACAGGGACAGGAGAGACCCAGTACTTC.

The rearrangement joins TRBV20-1 to TRBJ2-7; D is perhaps TRBD1 or TRBD2 (5 bases each). Germline values: CDR1 DFQATT, CDR2 SNEGSKA (reference sequence). CDR3 length equals 13 residues. Deletions cut 1 base from V and 4 bases from J, with 11 bases between. CDR3 residues: CSARAVGGYEQYF. CDR3 nucleotide sequence: TGCAGTGCTAGAGCGGTTGGGGGTTACGAGCAGTACTTC.

There are a few counts of this clonotype. V usage is TRBV6-6 and J usage is TRBJ1-5; no clear D gene. With 6 bases removed from V and 8 bases from J, the gap between germline ends came to 11 bases. The CDR3 covers 12 residues. In germline, CDR1 is MNHNY, CDR2 SVGAGI (reference sequence). DNA for the CDR3: TGTGCCAGCAGCCGCGACAACAAGCCCCAGCATTTT. It codes for CASSRDNKPQHF.

This clonotype was detected a few times. V and J are TRBV4-2 and TRBJ1-1; 11 bases are shared with TRBD1. Germline V gives CDR1 LGHNA, CDR2 YNFKEQ. This CDR3 spans 20 amino acids. Germline trimming cut 1 base from V and 1 base from J; bases unmatched to any gene: 14. The CDR3 is CASSQVMGQGEGETNTEAFF. The CDR3, as DNA: TGTGCCAGCAGCCAAGTCATGGGACAGGGGGAGGGAGAGACGAACACTGAAGCTTTCTTT.

In this sample, this clonotype turned up many times. The gene calls are TRBV6-5 and TRBJ2-1; D is ambiguous. The V gene's germline CDR1 is MNHEY and CDR2 SVGAGI. V shed 4 bases and J shed 3 bases, with 10 bases lying between them. CDR3 length: 14 amino acids. CDR3 coding DNA: TGTGCCAGCAGTTCATACCGGTTCTACAATGAGCAGTTCTTC. Translation: CASSSYRFYNEQFF.

V and J are TRBV5-1 and TRBJ1-1, with a possible D match to TRBD1 (6 bases). Germline CDR1 SGHRS, CDR2 YFSETQ. The CDR3 covers 14 residues. V lost 4 bases and J 0 bases, leaving 10 bases between the germline ends. The CDR3 sequence: CASSRTVMNTEAFF. As DNA, the CDR3 is TGCGCCAGCAGCAGGACAGTCATGAACACTGAAGCTTTCTTT.

As for this clonotype: The junction does not match germline at one end; this may be a read error. The chain couples TRBV20-1 to TRBJ1-3; D remains ambiguous. Germline V CDR1 and CDR2: DFQATT, SNEGSKA (reference sequence). CDR3 length: 16 amino acids. The chain's CDR3 is CSARDLGFGQVGSQVF. DNA for the CDR3: TGCAGTGCTAGAGATCTTGGCTTTGGGCAGGTGGGCTCCCAAGTTTTT.

A few counts support this clonotype. An end of the junction differs from the germline gene, which may be a read error. V usage is TRBV7-7 and J usage is TRBJ2-2; the match to TRBD1 covers 7 bases. Germline V gene sequence: CDR1 SSHAT, CDR2 FNYEAQ (reference sequence). CDR3 size: 14 residues. CDR3 protein: CASSLQGFGGELFF. The CDR3 DNA reads as TGTGCTAGCAGCTTACAGGGGTTTGGCGGGGAGCTGTTTTTT. The whole variable domain, filled in from reference TRBV7-7 and TRBJ2-2, reads GAGVSQSPRYKVTKRGQDVTLRCDPISSHATLYWYQQALGQGPEFLTYFNYEAQPDKSGLPSDRFSAERPEGSISTLTIQRTEQRDSAMYRCASSLQGFGGELFFGEGSRLTVL.

This chain joins TRBV6-1 and TRBJ1-5; a possible D gene is TRBD1 (6 bases). V lost 5 bases, J lost 4 bases, and 18 bases lay in between. This CDR3 has 16 residues. Germline loops: CDR1 MNHNS, CDR2 SASEGT. The CDR3 DNA follows: TGTGCCAGCAGTCCAGGCCCGGGACACCTTAATCAGCCCCAGCATTTT. Its translation is CASSPGPGHLNQPQHF.

This clonotype came up a few times. The chain recombines TRBV6-2 or TRBV6-3 with TRBJ1-1; 8 positions agree with TRBD1. Per the germline V gene, CDR1 is MNHEY and CDR2 is SVGEGT. V was clipped by 4 bases and J by 5 bases; unmatched bases: 6. This CDR3 region has 14 residues. CDR3 DNA: TGTGCCAGCAGTTGGACAGGGTCGGCTACTGAAGCTTTCTTT. Its translation: CASSWTGSATEAFF.

The chain couples TRBV9 to TRBJ2-1; TRBD2 matches at 8 bases. The V gene end was trimmed by 3 bases and the J gene end by 4 bases; junction bases not matched to a gene: 6. The CDR3 has 15 amino acids. CDR1 and CDR2 from the germline V gene are SGDLS and YYNGEE. The chain's CDR3 is CASSADGGGYNEQFF. In nucleotides, the CDR3 is TGTGCCAGCAGCGCGGACGGGGGGGGTTACAATGAGCAGTTCTTC. Filled out from reference TRBV9 and TRBJ2-1, the complete variable domain reads DSGVTQTPKHLITATGQRVTLRCSPRSGDLSVYWYQQSLDQGLQFLIQYYNGEERAKGNILERFSAQQFPDLHSELNLSSLELGDSALYFCASSADGGGYNEQFFGPGTRLTVL.

V is TRBV7-2 and J is TRBJ2-7, with 7 bases matching TRBD2. V shed 0 bases and J 1 base; nucleotides not matched to a gene: 9. Per the germline V gene, CDR1 is SGHTA and CDR2 is FQGNSA. This CDR3 comprises 17 residues. The CDR3 region is CASSLAEIASGSYEQYF. In DNA, the CDR3 is TGTGCCAGCAGCTTAGCCGAAATCGCTAGCGGTTCCTACGAGCAGTACTTC.

This clonotype turned up a few times. The chain links TRBV27 to TRBJ2-6; D possibly corresponds to TRBD1 (5 bases). The CDR3 spans 17 residues. The germline V gene encodes CDR1 MNHEY and CDR2 SMNVEV (reference sequence). V was pared by 2 bases and J by 5 bases, with 16 bases between. The DNA for the CDR3 is TGTGCCAGCAGTTTACAGTGGCAGGGTCGGAGGGCCAACGTCCTGACTTTC. This gives the protein CASSLQWQGRRANVLTF.

The table lists this clonotype with a few counts. The chain employs TRBV25-1 and TRBJ1-1, with no clear D. The CDR3 totals 14 residues. The V gene's germline CDR1 is MGHDK and CDR2 SYGVNS. The V gene lost 8 bases and the J gene lost 1 base, with 14 bases spanning the gap. The CDR3 reads CASDRGGKNTEAFF. CDR3 sequence (DNA): TGTGCCAGCGACCGGGGAGGTAAGAACACTGAAGCTTTCTTT.

This clonotype was recorded at least ten times. J is TRBJ2-2 and V is TRBV7-2, with 7 bases aligning to TRBD2. The CDR3 spans 16 residues. J was trimmed by 0 bases and V by 2 bases; bases with no gene match: 3. Germline V gene lookup returns CDR1 SGHTA and CDR2 FQGNSA. Here the CDR3 DNA reads TGTGCCAGCAGCTTACGCAGCGGGACGAACACCGGGGAGCTGTTTTTT. This translates into CASSLRSGTNTGELFF.

The V gene is TRBV29-1, the J gene TRBJ2-7; D is undetermined. The CDR3 runs 12 residues. Looked up from germline, CDR1 is SQVTM and CDR2 is ANQGSEA. Trimming removed 6 bases from V and 4 bases from J, with 13 bases in between. The CDR3 DNA sequence: TGCAGCGTCCTCCCATCGCCTTACGAGCAGTACTTC. It yields the protein CSVLPSPYEQYF.

The chain couples TRBV11-2 to TRBJ2-3; 8 bases match TRBD1. The germline gives CDR1 SGHAT, CDR2 FQNNGV. CDR3 length: 16 residues. Losses at the gene ends were 4 bases for V and 5 bases for J; bases not matched to a gene: 11. The DNA of the CDR3 is TGTGCCAGCAGCTCCATGGACAGGGCAAGAGGAGATACGCAGTATTTT. Translating it yields CASSSMDRARGDTQYF.

This clonotype was found many times. The J gene is TRBJ2-7, the V gene TRBV5-1, with 8 bases fitting TRBD1. CDR3 length: 15 amino acids. Germline loops: CDR1 SGHRS, CDR2 YFSETQ. J was trimmed by 3 bases and V by 3 bases; bases with no gene match: 8. The CDR3, as DNA: TGCGCCAGCAGCTCGCGTGTGACAGGGGACTACGAGCAGTACTTC. This encodes CASSSRVTGDYEQYF.

This CDR3 reads CSARDRSSRSYNEQFF. As DNA, the CDR3 is TGCAGTGCTAGAGATCGATCTAGCCGCTCCTACAATGAGCAGTTCTTC. This chain joins TRBV20-1 and TRBJ2-1; weak D call: TRBD2 (5 bases). The germline V and J ends were trimmed by 0 bases and 0 bases, with 12 bases remaining between them. The germline V gene encodes CDR1 DFQATT and CDR2 SNEGSKA (reference sequence). CDR3 length: 16 residues.

The gene calls are TRBV20-1 and TRBJ2-7; D not certain. This CDR3 has 12 amino acids. The ends were cut back, 3 bases at V and 3 bases at J, with 9 bases in the middle. Germline-derived CDR1 and CDR2 are DFQATT and SNEGSKA (reference sequence). The CDR3 DNA reads TGCAGTGCTAGGAAAACTGGCTACGAGCAGTACTTC. Translating it yields CSARKTGYEQYF.

The V gene is TRBV10-3, the J gene TRBJ2-7; TRBD2 matches 7 bases. Per germline, CDR1 ENHRY and CDR2 SYGVKD. The CDR3 runs to 16 residues. Trimming took 1 base from V and 1 from J; bases not matched to a gene: 7. CDR3 sequence: CAISEYTAGSSYEQYF. The CDR3 DNA follows: TGTGCCATCAGTGAGTATACAGCGGGAAGTTCCTACGAGCAGTACTTC.

This clonotype occurred many times. The chain couples TRBV5-1 to TRBJ2-1; perhaps TRBD1 as D (6 bases). This CDR3 has 14 amino acids. The V gene lost 5 bases and the J gene lost 6 bases, with 15 bases spanning the gap. Per the germline V gene, CDR1 is SGHRS and CDR2 is YFSETQ. The DNA of the CDR3 is TGCGCCAGCAGATCAGGGGCGAGCTCCAATGAGCAGTTCTTC. Translating gives CASRSGASSNEQFF.

V and J are TRBV9 and TRBJ2-2; 9 positions agree with TRBD1. Losses at the gene ends were 5 bases for V and 0 bases for J; bases not matched to a gene: 11. Germline V gives CDR1 SGDLS, CDR2 YYNGEE. The CDR3 consists of 18 residues. The CDR3 DNA is TGTGCCAGCAGAGGACGAGGGACAGGGACTACGAACACCGGGGAGCTGTTTTTT. Its translation: CASRGRGTGTTNTGELFF.

The chain couples TRBV12-3 or TRBV12-4 to TRBJ1-6, with a possible D match to TRBD1 (5 bases). The CDR3 spans 15 residues. The V end was cut by 6 bases, the J end by 7 bases, with 16 bases between. As DNA, the CDR3 is TGTGCCAGCAGGTTGGGGGGAGGACAAAATTCACCCCTCCACTTT. Residues: CASRLGGGQNSPLHF.

The table lists this clonotype with a few counts. The chain couples TRBV27 to TRBJ2-7; TRBD2 matches 14 bases. CDR1 MNHEY and CDR2 SMNVEV come from the germline V gene (reference sequence). The CDR3 contains 21 residues. V shed 1 base, J shed 0 bases, and the junction held 14 bases outside the gene matches. In DNA form, the CDR3 reads TGTGCCAGCAGTTTATTTTTTGGGTGGACTAGCGGGAGGCCCAGCTCCTACGAGCAGTACTTC. It is translated as CASSLFFGWTSGRPSSYEQYF.

This sequence joins TRBV7-9 and TRBJ2-1; tentative D call: TRBD1 (6 bases). The CDR3 contains 15 residues. Germline V gene lookup returns CDR1 SEHNR and CDR2 FQNEAQ (reference sequence). The V gene lost 1 base and the J gene lost 3 bases, with 10 bases spanning the gap. CDR3 region: CASSLGDRNYNEQFF. DNA of the CDR3: TGTGCCAGCAGCTTAGGAGACAGGAACTACAATGAGCAGTTCTTC. The full variable domain, completed using reference TRBV7-9 and TRBJ2-1, is DTGVSQNPRHKITKRGQNVTFRCDPISEHNRLYWYRQTLGQGPEFLTYFQNEAQLEKSRLLSDRFSAERPKGSFSTLEIQRTEQGDSAMYLCASSLGDRNYNEQFFGPGTRLTVL.

This clonotype was counted ten times or more. The rearrangement uses TRBV29-1 and TRBJ1-5, with no clear D. The CDR3 is made up of 13 amino acids. From germline, CDR1 is SQVTM and CDR2 ANQGSEA. The V end lost 3 bases, the J end lost 7 bases, and 13 bases lay between the germline ends. CDR3 sequence (DNA): TGCAGCGTTGAGATACACCAGGACCAGCCCCAGCATTTT. Translating it yields CSVEIHQDQPQHF. The whole variable domain, filled in from reference TRBV29-1 and TRBJ1-5, reads SAVISQKPSRDICQRGTSLTIQCQVDSQVTMMFWYRQQPGQSLTLIATANQGSEATYESGFVIDKFPISRPNLTFSTLTVSNMSPEDSSIYLCSVEIHQDQPQHFGDGTRLSIL.